Given below is one T cell receptor (beta chain) in context. This specimen comes from a study of monozygotic twins with inflammatory bowel disease. Using the 5' RACE reads, TCRdb records one entry per CDR3 protein without DNA. Its table lists some 89,000 distinct CDR3 sequences. Per germline, CDR1 SGHRS and CDR2 YFSETQ. This CDR3 has 17 residues. The origin of this receptor is a human donor with ulcerative colitis or Crohn's disease, or a healthy co-twin of an affected twin (not recorded which). The gene calls are TRBV5-1 and TRBJ2-4; TCRdb lists TRBD1, though no DNA is available to test this call. Material: blood. CDR3 protein: CASSLATGSLAKNIQYF.